What follows are 30 T cell receptor beta chains derived from one specimen sequenced in a study of cytomegalovirus exposure and HLA in healthy donors. The PCR made use of 60 Vbeta and 13 Jbeta primers. TCRdb keeps only in-frame clones here, not all; method: immunoSEQ multiplex PCR. The sample holds 150,000 to 250,000 clones, approximately 85% seen once. The specimen sequenced was PBMCs. These receptors all come from a woman aged 45 to 65 in good health and CMV-seronegative.

The V call is TRBV25-1, the J call TRBJ2-1, with 8 bases lining up with TRBD2. Germline values: CDR1 MGHDK, CDR2 SYGVNS. This CDR3 contains 15 residues. Trimming removed 7 bases from V and 10 bases from J; junction bases left unmatched: 15. CDR3 sequence (DNA): TGTGCCAGCACCGAAGCGGGAGCGTTCCACGGGGAGCAGTTCTTC. Its protein product is CASTEAGAFHGEQFF. The full variable domain, in which reference TRBV25-1 and TRBJ2-1 provide the parts outside the CDR3, is EADIYQTPRYLVIGTGKKITLECSQTMGHDKMYWYQQDPGMELHLIHYSYGVNSTEKGDLSSESTVSRIRTEHFPLTLESARPSHTSQYLCASTEAGAFHGEQFFGPGTRLTVL.

The chain carries TRBV27 and TRBJ1-1, with 10 bases identical to TRBD1. The junction had 11 bases not matched to a gene; V was cut back by 4 bases and J by 9 bases. CDR3 length equals 15 residues. Germline V gene sequence: CDR1 MNHEY, CDR2 SMNVEV (reference sequence). The CDR3 DNA is TGTGCCAGCAGTTCCCCAGGGACAGGGGCGTTTAAAGCTTTCTTT. Translating gives CASSSPGTGAFKAFF.

The chain carries TRBV29-1 and TRBJ2-3; 8 nucleotides agree with TRBD2. The CDR3 covers 16 residues. V was pared by 6 bases and J by 5 bases, with 16 bases of the junction left unmatched. Germline V gene lookup returns CDR1 SQVTM and CDR2 ANQGSEA. The chain's CDR3 is CSVEKLAGSGGDTQYF. The CDR3 DNA follows: TGCAGCGTCGAAAAATTAGCGGGGTCGGGGGGAGATACGCAGTATTTT.

The chain uses TRBV28 and TRBJ2-7, with TRBD2 matching 7 bases. CDR3 length: 14 residues. Germline values: CDR1 MDHEN, CDR2 SYDVKM. With 5 bases clipped from V and 2 bases from J, the junction kept 6 bases outside the gene matches. DNA for the CDR3: TGTGCCAGCAGTAAAAGCGGGGTTACCTACGAGCAGTACTTC. Translation gives CASSKSGVTYEQYF.

About this clone itself: A junction end diverges from the germline sequence, so it may reflect a read error. The chain employs TRBV30 and TRBJ2-5, with 13 positions matching TRBD2. The length of the CDR3 is 12 residues. The germline V gene has CDR1 GTSNPN and CDR2 SVGIG (reference sequence). CDR3 coding DNA: TGTGCTTGGACTAGCGGGAGTGAGACCCAGTACTTC. This translates into CAWTSGSETQYF.

Notes on this clone: This specimen includes other DNA sequences encoding the same CDR3. The CDR3 reads CASSGQGNTEAFF. The CDR3 DNA is TGTGCCAGCTCCGGACAGGGGAACACTGAAGCTTTCTTT. This chain links TRBV2 with TRBJ1-1; TRBD1 aligns across 8 bases. Per germline, CDR1 SNHLY and CDR2 FYNNEI. V trimming: 8 bases; J trimming: 1 base; junction bases outside the gene matches: 3. This CDR3 is built from 13 residues.

The chain combines TRBV7-2 with TRBJ2-5; 8 bases fit TRBD2. The end of the DNA is better explained by TRBJ2-7, so the J call may be wrong. The CDR3 has 16 amino acids. Germline V gene lookup returns CDR1 SGHTA and CDR2 FQGNSA. CDR3 sequence: CASSLDFSGVSYEQYF. Written as DNA, the CDR3 is TGTGCCAGCAGCTTAGACTTTAGCGGGGTATCCTACGAGCAGTACTTC.

The chain recombines TRBV5-1 with TRBJ2-2; 9 bases map to TRBD2. V dropped 3 bases and J dropped 4; count of bases not matched to a gene: 10. The CDR3 contains 17 residues. Germline V gene data show CDR1 as SGHRS and CDR2 as YFSETQ. CDR3 nucleotide sequence: TGCGCCAGCAGCTCCATCCGGACTAGCGCCATCACCGGGGAGCTGTTTTTT. Its translation: CASSSIRTSAITGELFF.

There are a few counts of this clone. The rearrangement uses TRBV2 and TRBJ1-2; TRBD1 might be the D (6 bases). Germline V gives CDR1 SNHLY, CDR2 FYNNEI. Trimming took off 6 bases at V and 8 bases at J, with 22 bases between the two ends. The CDR3 totals 15 residues. The CDR3 here is CASSRIGTTPGGYTF. The CDR3 DNA follows: TGTGCCAGCAGCCGAATCGGGACAACCCCGGGGGGCTACACCTTC.

This chain links TRBV5-4 with TRBJ2-3; the match to TRBD2 covers 8 bases. V lost 4 bases to trimming and J lost 0 bases; unmatched junction nucleotides: 7. The length of the CDR3 is 16 residues. In germline, CDR1 is SGHNT, CDR2 YYREEE (reference sequence). The chain's CDR3 is CASSHVAGISTDTQYF. In DNA form, the CDR3 reads TGTGCCAGCAGCCATGTAGCGGGAATCAGCACAGATACGCAGTATTTT.

The chain uses TRBV7-9 and TRBJ2-7; TRBD2 might be the D (6 bases). The germline gives CDR1 SEHNR, CDR2 FQNEAQ (reference sequence). The CDR3 length is 12 residues. Trimming left V 5 bases short and J 7 bases short, with 12 bases between. CDR3 region: CASSRTSREQYF. The CDR3 DNA is TGTGCCAGCAGCCGAACTAGCAGAGAGCAGTACTTC.

This rearrangement joins TRBV5-1 to TRBJ2-7; maybe TRBD1 (6 bases). The CDR3 is made up of 15 amino acids. V was trimmed by 0 bases and J by 5 bases, leaving 15 bases between them. Germline CDR1 SGHRS, CDR2 YFSETQ. The CDR3 nucleotides read TGCGCCAGCAGCTTGGAGTTCGGCAGGGGTAACGAGCAGTACTTC. It codes for CASSLEFGRGNEQYF.

The chain carries TRBV7-7 and TRBJ2-7; D is perhaps TRBD1 (6 bases). Per germline, CDR1 SSHAT and CDR2 FNYEAQ (reference sequence). There are 13 residues in the CDR3. V lost 5 bases, J lost 1 base, and 9 bases lay in between. CDR3 sequence: CASSPTGSYEQYF. The CDR3 DNA follows: TGTGCCAGCAGCCCGACAGGTTCCTACGAGCAGTACTTC.

The chain joins TRBV18 to TRBJ2-3; D possibly corresponds to TRBD2 (6 bases). This CDR3 comprises 16 residues. Per germline, CDR1 KGHSH and CDR2 LQKENI. The V end lost 6 bases, the J end lost 0 bases, and 16 bases lay between the germline ends. The DNA of the CDR3 is TGTGCCAGCTCCTTGTCCCAGGAGGGGAGCACAGATACGCAGTATTTT. It encodes CASSLSQEGSTDTQYF.

The V call is TRBV9, the J call TRBJ2-5; unclear D gene. Germline CDR1 SGDLS, CDR2 YYNGEE. CDR3 length: 13 amino acids. The V end lost 0 bases, the J end lost 3 bases, and 6 bases lay between the germline ends. CDR3 region: CASSVAGEETQYF. The CDR3 DNA reads TGTGCCAGCAGCGTAGCTGGAGAAGAGACCCAGTACTTC.

The V gene is TRBV4-1, the J gene TRBJ2-1, with TRBD2 matching 14 bases. V gave up 2 bases and J gave up 6 bases; unmatched junction bases: 6. There are 17 residues in the CDR3. Germline loops: CDR1 MGHRA, CDR2 YSYEKL. CDR3 sequence reads: CASSQSPGLAGGNEQFF. In DNA form, the CDR3 reads TGCGCCAGCAGCCAATCCCCAGGACTAGCGGGAGGCAATGAGCAGTTCTTC.

The chain recombines TRBV28 with TRBJ1-1; 7 bases agree with TRBD1. Unmatched junction bases numbered 7, after V lost 2 bases and J lost 1 base. CDR3 length equals 16 residues. The germline gives CDR1 MDHEN, CDR2 SYDVKM. CDR3 in DNA: TGTGCCAGCAGTTTAACGACAGGGAGAGGGAACACTGAAGCTTTCTTT. Amino acid sequence: CASSLTTGRGNTEAFF.

The rearrangement uses TRBV5-4 and TRBJ2-5, with 10 nucleotides matching TRBD2. The CDR3 is 17 residues long. Trimming cost V 1 base and J 4 bases; bases outside gene matches: 10. Germline values: CDR1 SGHNT, CDR2 YYREEE (reference sequence). The DNA for the CDR3 is TGTGCCAGCAGCTTGACCGCGCTAGCGGGAGTAGGAGAGACCCAGTACTTC. Translating it yields CASSLTALAGVGETQYF.

The chain employs TRBV30 and TRBJ1-5, with D possibly matching TRBD1 (6 bases). The CDR3 consists of 15 residues. Between the trimmed V and J ends, which lost 0 bases and 3 bases, there was a span of 12 bases. In germline, CDR1 is GTSNPN, CDR2 SVGIG (reference sequence). The CDR3 loop reads CAWSVGGSSNQPQHF. DNA for the CDR3: TGTGCCTGGAGTGTAGGGGGTTCCTCCAATCAGCCCCAGCATTTT.

This rearrangement joins TRBV5-4 to TRBJ2-3, with TRBD2 as a possible D gene (6 bases). V gave up 3 bases and J gave up 2 bases, with 19 bases separating them. Germline V gene lookup returns CDR1 SGHNT and CDR2 YYREEE (reference sequence). The CDR3 is 17 residues long. CDR3 sequence (DNA): TGTGCCAGCAGCTGGGTCGTGGTAGCGGAGCCCACAGATACGCAGTATTTT. It codes for CASSWVVVAEPTDTQYF.

The rearrangement links TRBV4-3 to TRBJ1-3; D is undetermined. The CDR3 contains 16 residues. The V gene lost 0 bases and the J gene lost 0 bases, with 9 bases spanning the gap. Germline V gene lookup returns CDR1 LGHNA and CDR2 YSLEER. The CDR3 here is CASSQDPTNSGNTIYF. CDR3 nucleotides: TGCGCCAGCAGCCAAGACCCCACTAACTCTGGAAACACCATATATTTT.

The rearrangement joins TRBV28 to TRBJ1-2; tentative D call: TRBD1 (5 bases). This CDR3 has 16 amino acids. Germline CDR1 is MDHEN and CDR2 is SYDVKM. Between the trimmed V and J ends, which lost 4 bases and 4 bases, there was a span of 19 bases. As DNA, the CDR3 is TGTGCCAGCAGTTCAACCCTCCTATGGGGCTTCTATGGCTACACCTTC. It specifies CASSSTLLWGFYGYTF.

The genes are TRBV19 and TRBJ2-1; 8 bases line up with TRBD1. Looked up from germline, CDR1 is LNHDA and CDR2 is SQIVND (reference sequence). Trimming at V came to 5 bases and at J to 4 bases, leaving 10 bases not matched to a gene. This CDR3 contains 16 residues. CDR3 coding DNA: TGTGCCAGTAGTCTTCCCGGGACAGGTACTTACAATGAGCAGTTCTTC. As protein: CASSLPGTGTYNEQFF.

V and J are TRBV4-2 and TRBJ1-4; possibly TRBD1 for D (5 bases). Germline V CDR1 and CDR2: LGHNA, YNFKEQ. CDR3 length: 16 amino acids. V lost 0 bases and J lost 0, with 8 bases in between. CDR3 in DNA: TGTGCCAGCAGCCAAGATGGGGGGGCAACTAATGAAAAACTGTTTTTT. Protein sequence: CASSQDGGATNEKLFF.

With regard to this clone: Likely a read error: the CDR3 ends without its conserved phenylalanine or tryptophan. The DNA is omitted, as the CDR3 cannot be located on it reliably, and the CDR3 follows TCRdb's listing. The rearrangement joins TRBV27 to TRBJ1-1; the D segment call TRBD1 is taken from the table without a DNA check. Germline V gene data show CDR1 as MNHEY and CDR2 as SMNVEV (reference sequence). The CDR3 is 11 amino acids long, termini counted. This CDR3 reads CASSPPGHNMG.

The count of this clone is one. This chain connects TRBV6-5 to TRBJ1-2; 10 bases are a match to TRBD1. J was trimmed by 4 bases and V by 3 bases; bases with no gene match: 2. The CDR3 covers 14 residues. Germline-derived CDR1 and CDR2 are MNHEY and SVGAGI. The CDR3: CASSYGQGGYGYTF. The CDR3 nucleotides are TGTGCCAGCAGTTATGGACAGGGGGGCTATGGCTACACCTTC.

The V gene is TRBV5-6, the J gene TRBJ1-2; no definite D call. The V end lost 4 bases, the J end lost 5 bases, and 18 bases lay between the germline ends. CDR3 size: 15 residues. Germline V gene data show CDR1 as SGHDT and CDR2 as YYEEEE. CDR3 bases: TGTGCCAGCAGCCCCCCGTTGGCAGCGATTTATGGCTACACCTTC. Translated: CASSPPLAAIYGYTF.

The rearrangement links TRBV5-4 to TRBJ2-5; 7 bases are a match to TRBD2. The end of the DNA fits TRBJ2-7 better, so the J call may be wrong. Germline V CDR1 and CDR2: SGHNT, YYREEE (reference sequence). The CDR3 consists of 14 residues. The CDR3 region has the DNA TGTGCCAGCAGCTTGGGACTAGCCTCCTACGAGCAGTACTTC. It specifies CASSLGLASYEQYF.

This clone was observed once. The chain links TRBV14 to TRBJ1-2, with D possibly TRBD1 on 6 matching bases. CDR1 is SGHDN and CDR2 is FVKESK in the germline V gene. The CDR3 extends over 15 amino acids. Trimming took off 0 bases at V and 4 bases at J, with 12 bases between the two ends. The CDR3 protein is CASSQDLGRGYGYTF. CDR3 nucleotide sequence: TGTGCCAGCAGCCAAGATTTGGGCAGGGGCTATGGCTACACCTTC.

The chain joins TRBV2 to TRBJ2-7; 9 nucleotides agree with TRBD1. The CDR3 spans 17 residues. V was clipped by 0 bases and J by 1 base; unmatched bases: 7. The germline V gene encodes CDR1 SNHLY and CDR2 FYNNEI. In DNA form, the CDR3 reads TGTGCCAGCAGTGAAGCCCGACGGACAGGGGTATCCTACGAGCAGTACTTC. This sequence encodes CASSEARRTGVSYEQYF. The entire variable domain, with the rest obtained from reference TRBV2 and TRBJ2-7, is as follows: EPEVTQTPSHQVTQMGQEVILRCVPISNHLYFYWYRQILGQKVEFLVSFYNNEISEKSEIFDDQFSVERPDGSNFTLKIRSTKLEDSAMYFCASSEARRTGVSYEQYFGPGTRLTVT.